This T cell receptor (beta chain) is from a study of regulatory T cells in long-lasting Graves disease (dated by TCRdb to about 2021). Describing the broader study: To count as having persistent Graves' disease, a patient had to have received antithyroid drug treatment for over 5 years with TSH receptor autoantibodies remaining persistently positive. Peripheral blood TCR sequencing and RNA sequencing compared persistent Graves' disease patients with newly diagnosed Graves' disease patients. The study was registered as a clinical trial and conducted in China. TCR sequencing covered some 13 persistent and 20 or so newly diagnosed Graves' disease patients, about 35 samples in total. Antithyroid drugs had been taken for about 9.7 years on average by persistent Graves' disease patients in the clinical cohort.

A word on this clonotype: Which antigen it targets is not known. No qualities accompany the bases; no much larger clone lies one base away.

Trimming at the junction amounts to 5 bases on V and 10 bases on J, and the germline ends lie 18 bases apart. From the cysteine through the phenylalanine, the CDR3 covers 14 amino acids. Only the CDR3 part of the read is kept: 42 bases, read in frame from the first base. Via the germline V gene (reference sequence), CDR1 is MNHEY and CDR2 SMNVEV. General conclusions and limits of the study: Compared with newly diagnosed patients, patients with persistent Graves' disease had lower TCR Shannon entropy and fewer highly expanded clones, which suggests clonal expansion. The study examined only peripheral blood because the primary lesion, thyroid tissue, could not be accessed. Sequencing and analysis were limited to the TCR beta chain. Persistent patients shared more public clonotypes among themselves (more than 2,500) than newly diagnosed patients did (roughly 910). Persistent disease showed preferential use of TRBV28, TRBJ1-2 and TRBJ2-5, whereas newly diagnosed disease favored TRBV20-1 and TRBJ2-1. The small sample size was acknowledged by the authors as a limitation that may reduce accuracy.

The time point label here, explained by the study, means: persistent/refractory GD, antithyroid drugs over 5 years with positive TRAb. For both TCR sequencing and RNA sequencing, RNA was extracted from PBMCs in TRIzol. The diagnosis of Graves' disease was made according to American Thyroid Association guidelines. Patients for the study were recruited at an endocrinology department in Xi'an, China. Each patient gave about 9.1 milliliters of peripheral blood, collected in an EDTA anticoagulant tube. PBMCs were isolated by Ficoll Paque Plus density gradient separation without further T cell sorting. An Agilent 2100 Bioanalyzer and agarose gel were used to check RNA quality, and a NanoDrop 2000 was used to measure RNA concentration. Library preparation was by multiplex PCR. Sequencing relied on an Illumina HiSeq 4000. CDR3 regions were amplified by Arm-PCR with iRepertoire HTBI primers to construct TCR beta libraries. Gel purification was performed on PCR products prior to sequencing. In the authors' own workflow: Across samples, roughly 60 TRBV and 14 TRBJ segments were identified and used for gene usage analysis of CDR3 amino acid clonotypes. Filtered high-quality paired reads were merged into contigs using COPE and FqMerger. BLAST was used to align contigs to IMGT TRBV, TRBD and TRBJ reference genes, with CDR3 defined following IMGT. Highly expanded clones were defined as clonotypes with a frequency above 0.1%. Repertoire diversity was measured by Shannon entropy, and V-J evenness by the Gini coefficient. A clonotype was considered public if more than one individual shared it. Starting from the raw public reads, TCRdb applied fastp trimming at Q25, assembled clones with MiXCR and retained in-frame beta chains. Every entry covers one CDR3 protein and lists the most common genes and DNA from its rows. V and J calls and clone size were set by TCRdb, not the authors. The sample has 350,000 to 500,000 distinct CDR3 sequences on record, 21% of them singletons. The ten most abundant clones make up over 11% of the sample.

This TCR was sampled from a female donor with Graves disease. The input for sequencing was peripheral blood mononuclear cells (PBMCs), taken when the disease was refractory, from a patient treated with antithyroid drugs. Recombination linked TRBV27 to TRBJ2-1; the best D guess is TRBD2, with 5 bases matching. The nucleotides read TGTGCCAGCAGTACCCAGGTCCGGGGTTTCGAGCAGTTCTTC. The resulting protein is CASSTQVRGFEQFF.